This TCR beta chain comes out of a study of T cell responses to AZD1222 COVID-19 vaccine. Only in-frame clones appear in the TCRdb table, and some are missing; sequencing was by immunoSEQ multiplex PCR. The sample has tens of thousands of clones, 70% to 90% seen once. The V gene lost 1 base and the J gene lost 3 bases, with 15 bases spanning the gap. Germline loops: CDR1 LNHDA, CDR2 SQIVND (reference sequence). CDR3 length equals 17 residues. This TCR was recovered from an adult who received the AZD1222 COVID-19 vaccine. The source material was peripheral blood, sampled 28 days after the second AZD1222 dose. This rearrangement joins TRBV19 to TRBJ1-4, with D hard to call. This CDR3 is CASSIGTGLLANEKLFF. The CDR3 coding sequence is TGTGCCAGTAGTATAGGGACGGGCCTTTTGGCTAATGAAAAACTGTTTTTT.